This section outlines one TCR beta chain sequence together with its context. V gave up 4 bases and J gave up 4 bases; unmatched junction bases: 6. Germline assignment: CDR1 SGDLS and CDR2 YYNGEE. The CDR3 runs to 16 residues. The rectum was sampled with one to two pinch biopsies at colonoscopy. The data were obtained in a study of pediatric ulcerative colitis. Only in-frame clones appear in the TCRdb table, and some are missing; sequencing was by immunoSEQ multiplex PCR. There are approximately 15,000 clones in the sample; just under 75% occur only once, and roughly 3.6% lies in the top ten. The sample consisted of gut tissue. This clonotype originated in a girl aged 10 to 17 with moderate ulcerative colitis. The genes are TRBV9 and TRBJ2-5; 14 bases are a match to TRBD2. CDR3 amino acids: CASSLRLAGGVETQYF. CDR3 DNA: TGTGCCAGCAGCTTACGACTAGCGGGAGGGGTAGAGACCCAGTACTTC.